This TCR beta chain originates from a study of blood T cell repertoires in COVID-19. As for the study in general: The samples span acute and convalescent COVID-19 from the United States, Italy and Spain. Sources were T cells, B-cell-depleted T cells, or PBMCs; the material itself was cDNA or gDNA.

Per the original methods: Quantification of nucleated cells was approximated via reference gene primer amplification. The protocol was immunoSEQ multiplex PCR, while the TCRdb copy is restricted to in-frame clones and leaves out a portion. D and trimming were read from the DNA, whereas the V and J calls and clone size are those reported in that table. The table lists about 210,000 clones, approximately 80% of them singletons. During active infection, Seattle patients enrolled and were then monitored through disease. V was clipped by 4 bases and J by 2 bases, with 12 bases between them. CDR3 size: 14 residues. Germline values: CDR1 MGHDK, CDR2 SYGVNS. About this clone itself: Other DNA sequences in this specimen translate into the identical CDR3.

The sample was peripheral blood. This clonotype originated in a woman of 80 years or more with COVID-19, enrolled during active disease. The V call is TRBV25-1, the J call TRBJ2-7, with a tentative D call TRBD2 (5 bases). In nucleotides, the CDR3 is TGTGCCAGCAGTGTCACCGGGGTTACCTACGAGCAGTACTTC. Its translation: CASSVTGVTYEQYF.